This TCR beta chain emerged from a study of blood T cell repertoires in COVID-19. Study at large: The analysed material was cDNA or gDNA that came from T cells, B-cell-depleted T cells, or PBMCs.

Authors' processing steps: Nucleated cell counts were estimated from reference gene primer amplification. Measured with immunoSEQ multiplex PCR; TCRdb has only the in-frame clones, and not every one. That table furnishes V, J and clone size, whereas the DNA furnished D and trimming. This sample has about 20,000 clones, with roughly 88% found just once. Turning to this clone: At one end the junction does not follow the germline gene, possibly because of a read error.

There are 11 residues in the CDR3. Germline-derived CDR1 and CDR2 are DFQATT and SNEGSKA (reference sequence). Sequencing was done on a sample of peripheral blood. The chain couples TRBV20-1 to TRBJ2-7, with TRBD2 matching 10 bases. The source is a human donor in a cohort sampled during active COVID-19. The CDR3 loop is CSARDQSGGDF. In nucleotides, the CDR3 is TGCAGTGCTAGAGATCAAAGCGGGGGGGACTTC.